The 30 T cell receptor beta chains presented below share a single source sample, sequenced in a study of Ad26.COV2.S vaccination and SARS-CoV-2 variants. Repertoires were generated with immunoSEQ multiplex PCR, while TCRdb's copy carries only in-frame clones and drops some. The sample has about 480,000 clones, approximately 88% seen once. As to treatment: roughly 19 received Ad26.COV2.S at low or high dose, single or two shots; 5 received placebo; per-sample allocation not given. Vaccine and placebo recipients were sampled on day 63 after the first injection. The source was peripheral blood, collected in a trial of Ad26.COV2.S vaccine versus placebo. These receptor sequences come from a person aged 18-60 years who received the Ad26.COV2.S COVID-19 vaccine or a placebo.

This chain links TRBV21-1 with TRBJ1-5. TRBV21-1 corresponds to a pseudogene. The CDR3 length is 17 residues. The CDR3 loop reads CASSKFFLGPNNQPQHF. The CDR3 nucleotides read TGTGCCAGCAGCAAATTTTTTTTAGGACCGAACAATCAGCCCCAGCATTTT.

The chain joins TRBV19 to TRBJ2-3, with 8 bases lining up with TRBD2. J was trimmed by 3 bases and V by 8 bases; bases with no gene match: 4. The CDR3 contains 13 residues. Germline CDR1 LNHDA, CDR2 SQIVND (reference sequence). The CDR3 DNA reads TGTGCCAGTGTGGCGGGAGGAACAGATACGCAGTATTTT. This translates into CASVAGGTDTQYF.

The count of this clone is one. The V call is TRBV27, the J call TRBJ1-5; D not certain. Trimming cost V 9 bases and J 4 bases, with 22 bases left between them. CDR3 length equals 16 residues. Germline V CDR1 and CDR2: MNHEY, SMNVEV (reference sequence). This CDR3 is CARHGLSWGPNQPQHF. In nucleotides, the CDR3 is TGTGCCAGGCACGGGTTGAGTTGGGGTCCTAATCAGCCCCAGCATTTT.

V and J are TRBV7-2 and TRBJ2-7; 14 nucleotides match TRBD2. Trimming removed 5 bases from V and 9 bases from J; junction bases left unmatched: 9. Germline V CDR1 and CDR2: SGHTA, FQGNSA. CDR3 length equals 15 residues. This chain's CDR3 is CASSASGTSGSRQYF. In DNA, the CDR3 is TGTGCCAGCAGCGCGTCCGGGACTAGCGGGAGCAGGCAGTACTTC.

The chain combines TRBV13 with TRBJ2-5; 7 bases map to TRBD1. Germline V CDR1 and CDR2: PRHDT, FYEKMQ (reference sequence). The V gene end was trimmed by 5 bases and the J gene end by 1 base; junction bases not matched to a gene: 7. CDR3 length equals 15 residues. CDR3 loop: CASSPTGEPQETQYF. As DNA, the CDR3 is TGTGCCAGCAGCCCCACAGGGGAGCCCCAAGAGACCCAGTACTTC.

The chain uses TRBV6-5 and TRBJ2-7; TRBD2 matches at 8 bases. Germline CDR1 and CDR2: MNHEY and SVGAGI. V dropped 6 bases and J dropped 2; count of bases not matched to a gene: 3. This CDR3 has 13 amino acids. The CDR3 region is CASRPGLAYEQYF. The CDR3 DNA follows: TGTGCCAGCAGACCGGGACTAGCCTACGAGCAGTACTTC.

This chain connects TRBV5-8 to TRBJ1-5, with a possible D match to TRBD1 (6 bases). The germline V gene encodes CDR1 SGHTS and CDR2 YDEGEE. This CDR3 has 14 residues. V lost 7 bases, J lost 5 bases, and 16 bases lay in between. CDR3 protein: CASPPQGSHQPQHF. The CDR3 DNA is TGTGCCAGCCCACCCCAGGGGTCGCATCAGCCCCAGCATTTT.

The rearrangement links TRBV7-3 to TRBJ2-1, with TRBD2 matching over 8 bases. V trimming: 8 bases; J trimming: 8 bases; junction bases outside the gene matches: 8. Germline V gene data show CDR1 as SGHTA and CDR2 as FQGTGA. The CDR3 is 13 amino acids. The CDR3 region has the DNA TGTGCCAGCTCAGCGGGAGAGTGGCATGAGCAGTTCTTC. It specifies CASSAGEWHEQFF.

The chain is built from TRBV5-5 and TRBJ2-3, with TRBD2 matching 9 bases. The CDR3 runs to 14 residues. Germline assignment: CDR1 SGHKS and CDR2 YYEKEE (reference sequence). After removal of 9 bases from V and 2 bases from J, the junction contained 7 bases not matched to a gene. This CDR3 reads CATATSGYTDTQYF. In DNA, the CDR3 is TGTGCCACCGCGACTAGCGGTTACACAGATACGCAGTATTTT.

This chain joins TRBV27 and TRBJ1-5; D is ambiguous. Germline lookup yields CDR1 MNHEY and CDR2 SMNVEV (reference sequence). This CDR3 is 15 amino acids long. With 4 bases removed from V and 0 bases from J, the gap between germline ends came to 10 bases. The CDR3 bases are TGTGCCAGCAGTTATAACGGTTATAGCAATCAGCCCCAGCATTTT. This encodes CASSYNGYSNQPQHF.

This chain joins TRBV14 and TRBJ1-1; TRBD1 matches at 8 bases. With 2 bases clipped from V and 1 base from J, the junction kept 9 bases outside the gene matches. This CDR3 spans 17 amino acids. Germline CDR1 SGHDN, CDR2 FVKESK. This CDR3 is CASSQSSRGQWNTEAFF. CDR3 DNA: TGTGCCAGCAGCCAAAGTTCCAGGGGGCAGTGGAACACTGAAGCTTTCTTT.

V is TRBV18 and J is TRBJ2-5; D possibly corresponds to TRBD1 (6 bases). Germline V gene data show CDR1 as KGHSH and CDR2 as LQKENI. V lost 1 base and J 5 bases, leaving 20 bases between the germline ends. The CDR3 covers 17 residues. CDR3 amino acids: CASSPLQVQGQRETQYF. The CDR3 DNA follows: TGTGCCAGCTCACCACTTCAGGTTCAGGGGCAGCGGGAGACCCAGTACTTC. The full variable domain, with the rest looked up from reference TRBV18 and TRBJ2-5, is NAGVMQNPRHLVRRRGQEARLRCSPMKGHSHVYWYRQLPEEGLKFMVYLQKENIIDESGMPKERFSAEFPKEGPSILRIQQVVRGDSAAYFCASSPLQVQGQRETQYFGPGTRLLVL.

J is TRBJ1-6 and V is TRBV11-2; D uncertain. The CDR3 loop spans 15 amino acids. Germline CDR1 reads SGHAT; CDR2 reads FQNNGV. Trimming cost V 5 bases and J 3 bases, with 11 bases left between them. The CDR3 spells CASSTSRLYNSPLHF. The DNA of the CDR3 is TGTGCCAGCAGCACCTCTAGGCTCTATAATTCACCCCTCCACTTT.

CDR3 amino acids: CASSRWETQYF. DNA for the CDR3: TGTGCCAGCAGTCGGTGGGAAACGCAGTATTTT. The rearrangement uses TRBV28 and TRBJ2-3; D is unclear. This CDR3 has 11 amino acids. Germline values: CDR1 MDHEN, CDR2 SYDVKM. The V end lost 5 bases, the J end lost 9 bases, and 9 bases lay between the germline ends.

The chain joins TRBV7-2 to TRBJ2-3, with 10 bases that match TRBD2. Germline V gives CDR1 SGHTA, CDR2 FQGNSA. V was clipped by 2 bases and J by 2 bases; unmatched bases: 7. The CDR3 totals 17 residues. As DNA, the CDR3 is TGTGCCAGCAGCTTAAGCCTAGCGGGAGCCTACACAGATACGCAGTATTTT. Translation gives CASSLSLAGAYTDTQYF.

The chain has TRBV9 and TRBJ1-1, with 9 positions matching TRBD1. The V and J ends lost 4 bases and 4 bases, in that order; junction bases with no gene match: 8. CDR3 size: 15 residues. Germline-derived CDR1 and CDR2 are SGDLS and YYNGEE. CDR3 sequence: CASSLGQGRGTEAFF. The CDR3 DNA sequence: TGTGCCAGCAGCCTAGGACAGGGGCGGGGCACTGAAGCTTTCTTT. The variable domain in full, with the rest retrieved from reference TRBV9 and TRBJ1-1, is DSGVTQTPKHLITATGQRVTLRCSPRSGDLSVYWYQQSLDQGLQFLIQYYNGEERAKGNILERFSAQQFPDLHSELNLSSLELGDSALYFCASSLGQGRGTEAFFGQGTRLTVV.

Only a few counts were recorded for this clone. This chain uses TRBV6-5 with TRBJ1-6; no reliable D call. Germline-derived CDR1 and CDR2 are MNHEY and SVGAGI. The CDR3 has 13 residues. V shed 7 bases and J shed 4 bases, with 8 bases lying between them. The chain's CDR3 is CASNTLYNSPLHF. The DNA of the CDR3 is TGTGCCAGCAACACACTATATAATTCACCCCTCCACTTT.

The chain links TRBV29-1 to TRBJ2-3, with 11 positions matching TRBD2. Germline V gene sequence: CDR1 SQVTM, CDR2 ANQGSEA. There are 16 residues in the CDR3. Losses at the gene ends were 7 bases for V and 1 base for J; bases not matched to a gene: 10. The CDR3 here is CSAGASGRCCTDTQYF. CDR3 DNA sequence: TGCAGCGCGGGGGCTAGCGGGAGGTGTTGCACAGATACGCAGTATTTT.

V and J are TRBV6-2 or TRBV6-3 and TRBJ2-3; the D is unclear. CDR1 and CDR2 (germline): MNHEY, SVGEGT. The CDR3 runs to 13 residues. V gave up 6 bases and J gave up 1 base, with 8 bases separating them. DNA of the CDR3: TGTGCCAGCAGCCAACTTCGCACAGATACGCAGTATTTT. Translating it yields CASSQLRTDTQYF.

V gene TRBV28 combines with J gene TRBJ1-1; no reliable D call. The CDR3 runs 11 residues. Trimming removed 6 bases at V and 11 bases at J, with 13 bases between. Looked up from germline, CDR1 is MDHEN and CDR2 is SYDVKM. CDR3: CASSTNFGAFF. The CDR3 DNA is TGTGCCAGCAGCACGAATTTTGGGGCTTTCTTT.

In its sample, this clone was seen a few times. The chain joins TRBV30 to TRBJ1-5, with 10 bases identical to TRBD1. The V and J ends lost 2 bases and 5 bases, in that order; junction bases with no gene match: 6. There are 15 residues in the CDR3. Germline CDR1 is GTSNPN and CDR2 is SVGIG (reference sequence). CDR3 region: CAWSPLGTGDQPQHF. The DNA for the CDR3 is TGTGCCTGGAGTCCTTTGGGGACAGGGGATCAGCCCCAGCATTTT.

The rearrangement joins TRBV6-2 or TRBV6-3 to TRBJ1-2; 8 bases agree with TRBD1. CDR1 and CDR2 (germline): MNHEY, SVGEGT. This CDR3 is built from 15 residues. V lost 2 bases, J lost 4 bases, and 6 bases stayed unmatched. CDR3 nucleotide sequence: TGTGCCAGCAGTTACGAAAGGACAGGGCCCTATGGCTACACCTTC. It is translated as CASSYERTGPYGYTF.

As concerns this clone: The same CDR3 also results from other DNA sequences found in this sample. The chain links TRBV19 to TRBJ1-6, with D hard to call. Germline V gene lookup returns CDR1 LNHDA and CDR2 SQIVND (reference sequence). With 3 bases removed from V and 0 bases from J, the gap between germline ends came to 6 bases. There are 15 residues in the CDR3. The CDR3: CASSIGGSYNSPLHF. As DNA, the CDR3 is TGTGCCAGTAGTATTGGAGGCTCCTATAATTCACCCCTCCACTTT.

The chain combines TRBV30 with TRBJ1-4, with a possible D match to TRBD1 (5 bases). V was pared by 5 bases and J by 10 bases, with 17 bases between. Germline CDR1 reads GTSNPN; CDR2 reads SVGIG (reference sequence). This CDR3 spans 13 amino acids. CDR3 coding DNA: TGTGCCTGGGGGGGGGAGGGCAGAGGAAAACTGTTTTTT. It codes for CAWGGEGRGKLFF.

Of note for this clone: Other nucleotide sequences from this sample produce the same CDR3. This chain's CDR3 is CASTPSGSSYNEQFF. CDR3 DNA sequence: TGTGCCAGCACCCCCAGCGGGAGCTCCTACAATGAGCAGTTCTTC. The V and J genes are TRBV6-5 and TRBJ2-1, with 8 bases matching TRBD2. V was pared by 7 bases and J by 0 bases, with 5 bases of the junction left unmatched. The germline V gene encodes CDR1 MNHEY and CDR2 SVGAGI. The CDR3 contains 15 residues.

Of note for this clone: Germline and junction disagree at one end, which may indicate a read error. The rearrangement uses TRBV28 and TRBJ2-7; 8 nucleotides agree with TRBD2. This CDR3 region has 16 residues. From germline, CDR1 is MDHEN and CDR2 SYDVKM. The DNA of the CDR3 is TGTGCCAGCTGTTTGGGGCTAGCGGGTGGGGGGGGCGAGCAGTACTTC. Translated, it gives CASCLGLAGGGGEQYF.

The chain joins TRBV7-8 to TRBJ2-7; D call uncertain. CDR1 is SGHVS, CDR2 FQNEAQ, per germline. The CDR3 is made up of 14 amino acids. Trimming shortened V by 7 bases and J by 0 bases, and 13 bases separated the two germline ends. The CDR3 nucleotides are TGTGCCAGCACCAGACAACCACTCTCCTACGAGCAGTACTTC. Translating it yields CASTRQPLSYEQYF.

The chain is built from TRBV2 and TRBJ2-3, with 8 bases identical to TRBD2. The CDR3 sequence is 16 residues long. V lost 4 bases, J lost 6 bases, and 12 bases stayed unmatched. In germline, CDR1 is SNHLY, CDR2 FYNNEI. Here the CDR3 reads CASSGNPGLEVDTQYF. CDR3 sequence (DNA): TGTGCCAGCAGTGGGAACCCGGGACTAGAGGTTGATACGCAGTATTTT.

A single count supports this clone. The rearrangement links TRBV28 to TRBJ1-5; the D is unclear. This CDR3 has 12 amino acids. Per germline, CDR1 MDHEN and CDR2 SYDVKM. V was clipped by 6 bases and J by 13 bases, with 16 bases between them. As DNA, the CDR3 is TGTGCCAGCAGAGACGGACGGAGCAGTCAGCATTTT. Its protein product is CASRDGRSSQHF.

This sequence joins TRBV7-2 and TRBJ1-5; tentative D call: TRBD1 (5 bases). CDR1 SGHTA and CDR2 FQGNSA come from the germline V gene. V was shortened by 2 bases and J by 6 bases, with 11 bases between the two germline ends. The CDR3 extends over 14 amino acids. CDR3 DNA sequence: TGTGCCAGCAGCTTATCGGGGCGAACTCAGCCCCAGCATTTT. This gives the protein CASSLSGRTQPQHF.